This is a list of T cell receptor beta chains from one sample in a study of T cells in Graves' hyperthyroidism and ophthalmopathy. Each CDR3 protein is one row after TCRdb ran MiXCR on the multiplex PCR reads. The sample holds 350,000 to 450,000 distinct CDR3 sequences, roughly 15% seen once. Sequencing was done on a sample of blood. Receptors originate from a woman in her 30s with Graves' hyperthyroidism that later progressed to Graves' ophthalmopathy. Each CDR3 is given with its conserved first and last residue. D genes are given only for firm matches. Some rows mark clone size as missing; the rest say once, few, many or name a class of expanded clone.

CDR3nt	CDR3aa	abundance	len	d_gene	v_gene	j_gene
TGCGCCAGGGATGGTCTAGAGACCGTCTTAGTTGCCCACGAGCAGTACTTC	CARDGLETVLVAHEQYF	few	17	.	TRBV10-1	TRBJ2-7
TGTGCCAGCAGTACACTAGCGGGAGGGATTCACACCGGGGAGCTGTTTTTT	CASSTLAGGIHTGELFF	.	17	TRBD2	TRBV6-1	TRBJ2-2
TGTGCCTCTACCGGGACAGACAACACCGGGGAGCTGTTTTTT	CASTGTDNTGELFF	.	14	TRBD1	TRBV7-9	TRBJ2-2
TGTGCCAGCAGCCCGGGACAGGGACATTCACCCCTCCACTTT	CASSPGQGHSPLHF	many	14	TRBD1	TRBV2	TRBJ1-6
TGTGCCAGCAGTTACTCGCAGGGAACGAACACCGGGGAGCTGTTTTTT	CASSYSQGTNTGELFF	many	16	.	TRBV6-5	TRBJ2-2
TGTGCCAGCAGTGGGGGGGCTTTAGCGGAGACCCAGTACTTC	CASSGGALAETQYF	.	14	.	TRBV6-4	TRBJ2-5
TGTGCCAGCAGGCTGAGGCGGACAGGGGGATTTTCCTACGAGCAGTACTTC	CASRLRRTGGFSYEQYF	many	17	TRBD1	TRBV2	TRBJ2-7
TGCAGTGCTAGACATAGCGGGGCGAACACCGGGGAGCTGTTTTTT	CSARHSGANTGELFF	few	15	TRBD2	TRBV20-1	TRBJ2-2
TGCGCCAGCAGCGATACAGACGACCCCGCTAACTATGGCTACACCTTC	CASSDTDDPANYGYTF	many	16	.	TRBV5-1	TRBJ1-2
TGCGCCAGCAGCCATTCGGACAGGGACTATGGCTACACCTTC	CASSHSDRDYGYTF	.	14	TRBD1	TRBV4-1	TRBJ1-2
TGCGCCAGCAGTTCAGGCTACCCGGGGCAGTTCTTC	CASSSGYPGQFF	.	12	.	TRBV4-1	TRBJ2-1
TGTGCCAGCAGTTTACATGGAGTTCTTGTCTCTGTGTGGAATGAGCAGTTCTTC	CASSLHGVLVSVWNEQFF	many	18	.	TRBV28	TRBJ2-1
TGTGCCAGCAGCTTAAGTGGCGGACAGGCCCCAGTGCAGTACTTC	CASSLSGGQAPVQYF	many	15	TRBD1	TRBV7-9	TRBJ2-7
TGCAGCGTTGTCTCGGGACAGGGGGCCGGGCAGTTCTTC	CSVVSGQGAGQFF	few	13	TRBD1	TRBV29-1	TRBJ2-1
TGTGCCAGCATTCGGGACAGGGCCGACACCGGGGAGCTGTTTTTT	CASIRDRADTGELFF	few	15	TRBD1	TRBV6-1	TRBJ2-2
TGCAGTGCTAGAGAACAGGGTAGCGGGAGTCTGGAGACCCAGTACTTC	CSAREQGSGSLETQYF	many	16	TRBD2	TRBV20-1	TRBJ2-5
TGTGCCAGCAGCTTTTTACAGGGGTCTTACAATGAGCAGTTCTTC	CASSFLQGSYNEQFF	many	15	TRBD1	TRBV5-6	TRBJ2-1
TGCGCCAGCAGCCGGAGCGGGACTATCAACACCGGGGAGCTGTTTTTT	CASSRSGTINTGELFF	.	16	TRBD2	TRBV5-1	TRBJ2-2
TGTGCCAGCAGCTTGGAGTCCAACTACAATGAGCAGTTCTTC	CASSLESNYNEQFF	many	14	.	TRBV5-6	TRBJ2-1
TGTGCCAGCAGTCACAGGGGCAGCTCCTATAATTCACCCCTCCACTTT	CASSHRGSSYNSPLHF	once	16	TRBD1	TRBV2	TRBJ1-6